This is a list of T cell receptor beta chains from one sample in a study of blood T cell repertoires in COVID-19. Using immunoSEQ multiplex PCR, the repertoire was profiled, and TCRdb retains in-frame clones only, with some absent. The sample lists some 120,000 clones; 70% to 80% were seen once. Sequencing input: peripheral blood. Receptors were obtained from a human donor in a cohort sampled during active COVID-19. Both conserved end residues are part of each CDR3. The order of the fields is CDR3 DNA, CDR3 protein, V gene, clone size, D gene, J gene. D genes are given only for firm matches. Size values are once, few and many counts, or a class for expanded clones, and some rows have none.

DNA: TGTGCCAGCAATCAGGGGCCCCCATGGTATGGCTACACCTTC
CDR3: CASNQGPPWYGYTF
V: TRBV28
size: -
D: -
J: TRBJ1-2

DNA: TGCAGCGTTGTTGGACAGGCGAACACTGAAGCTTTCTTT
CDR3: CSVVGQANTEAFF
V: TRBV29-1
size: -
D: TRBD1
J: TRBJ1-1

DNA: TGTGCCAGCAGTGGCCGGGGAGTAGCGGGAGGGCCTGAGCAGTTCTTC
CDR3: CASSGRGVAGGPEQFF
V: TRBV6-1
size: -
D: TRBD2
J: TRBJ2-1

DNA: TGCGCCAGCAGCCGACCTGGACAGGACCCCGAAGCTTTCTTT
CDR3: CASSRPGQDPEAFF
V: TRBV4-1
size: once
D: TRBD1
J: TRBJ1-1

DNA: TGTGCCAGCAGCCTCCGGCAGGGGGATAATTCACCCCTCCACTTT
CDR3: CASSLRQGDNSPLHF
V: TRBV7-9
size: -
D: TRBD1
J: TRBJ1-6

DNA: TGTGCCAGCAGCCAAGAAAATAGAGCGGGGCGGGACCGGACAGATACGCAGTATTTT
CDR3: CASSQENRAGRDRTDTQYF
V: TRBV3-1/TRBV3-2
size: -
D: TRBD2
J: TRBJ2-3

DNA: TGTGCCAGCAGTTTCACCGGCGCGGGGAGAGCCAAAAACATTCAGTACTTC
CDR3: CASSFTGAGRAKNIQYF
V: TRBV28
size: -
D: -
J: TRBJ2-4

DNA: TGTGCCAGCAGTATCGGGACACTGCCCCAGCATTTT
CDR3: CASSIGTLPQHF
V: TRBV7-9
size: few
D: -
J: TRBJ1-5

DNA: TGTGCCAGCAGTGATGGGCACGAGACGATATATGGCTACACCTTC
CDR3: CASSDGHETIYGYTF
V: TRBV6-2/TRBV6-3
size: -
D: -
J: TRBJ1-2

DNA: TGCAGCGTTGAAGGGACTAGCGGGAGAGGAACCTACGAGCAGTACTTC
CDR3: CSVEGTSGRGTYEQYF
V: TRBV29-1
size: -
D: TRBD2
J: TRBJ2-7

DNA: TGTGCCAGCAGTCGAGACAGGGGGCACCACTCTGGAAACACCATATATTTT
CDR3: CASSRDRGHHSGNTIYF
V: TRBV28
size: -
D: TRBD1
J: TRBJ1-3

DNA: TGTGCCAGCAGTTACTTAAACCCCAGCTCCTACGAGCAGTACTTC
CDR3: CASSYLNPSSYEQYF
V: TRBV6-5
size: -
D: -
J: TRBJ2-7

DNA: TGTGCCAGCAGCTTAGCCTCGGGAAGGAGACGTGAGACCCAGTACTTC
CDR3: CASSLASGRRRETQYF
V: TRBV7-2
size: -
D: -
J: TRBJ2-5

DNA: TGTGCCAGCAGGAACAGCCTCAATGAGCAGTTCTTC
CDR3: CASRNSLNEQFF
V: TRBV6-5
size: -
D: -
J: TRBJ2-1

DNA: TGTGCCAGTTTCATGGGCGCCAAGGCGAATGAGCAGTTCTTC
CDR3: CASFMGAKANEQFF
V: TRBV28
size: -
D: -
J: TRBJ2-1

DNA: TGTGCCAGTAGTATGAGTCACTTTGGCTCCTACGAGCAGTACTTC
CDR3: CASSMSHFGSYEQYF
V: TRBV19
size: once
D: -
J: TRBJ2-7

DNA: TGTGCCAGCTCATCCCAGGGCGCGGGCTACACCTTC
CDR3: CASSSQGAGYTF
V: TRBV18
size: once
D: -
J: TRBJ1-2